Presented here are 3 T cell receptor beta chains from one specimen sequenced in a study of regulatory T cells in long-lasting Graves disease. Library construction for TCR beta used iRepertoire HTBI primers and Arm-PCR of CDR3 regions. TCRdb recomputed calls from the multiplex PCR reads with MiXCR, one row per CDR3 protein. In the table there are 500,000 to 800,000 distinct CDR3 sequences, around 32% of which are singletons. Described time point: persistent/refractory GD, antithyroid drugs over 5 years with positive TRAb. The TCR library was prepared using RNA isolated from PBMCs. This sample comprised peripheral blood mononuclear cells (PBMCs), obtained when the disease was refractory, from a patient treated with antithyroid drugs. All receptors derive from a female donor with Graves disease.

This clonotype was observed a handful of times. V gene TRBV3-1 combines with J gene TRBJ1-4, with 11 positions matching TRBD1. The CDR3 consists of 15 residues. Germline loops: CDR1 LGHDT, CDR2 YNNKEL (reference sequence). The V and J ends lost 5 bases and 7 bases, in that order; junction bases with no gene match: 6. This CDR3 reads CASSTRTGGGEKLFF. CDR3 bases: TGTGCCAGCAGCACACGGACAGGGGGCGGTGAAAAACTGTTTTTT. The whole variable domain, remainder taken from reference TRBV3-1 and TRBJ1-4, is DTAVSQTPKYLVTQMGNDKSIKCEQNLGHDTMYWYKQDSKKFLKIMFSYNNKELIINETVPNRFSPKSPDKAHLNLHINSLELGDSAVYFCASSTRTGGGEKLFFGSGTQLSVL.

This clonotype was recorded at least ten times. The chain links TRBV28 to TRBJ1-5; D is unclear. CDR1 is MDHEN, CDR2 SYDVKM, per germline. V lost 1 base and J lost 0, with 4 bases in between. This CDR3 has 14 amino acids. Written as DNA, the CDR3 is TGTGCCAGCAGTTTATACAGTAGCAATCAGCCCCAGCATTTT. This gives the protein CASSLYSSNQPQHF. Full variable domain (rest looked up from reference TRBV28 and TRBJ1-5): DVKVTQSSRYLVKRTGEKVFLECVQDMDHENMFWYRQDPGLGLRLIYFSYDVKMKEKGDIPEGYSVSREKKERFSLILESASTNQTSMYLCASSLYSSNQPQHFGDGTRLSIL.

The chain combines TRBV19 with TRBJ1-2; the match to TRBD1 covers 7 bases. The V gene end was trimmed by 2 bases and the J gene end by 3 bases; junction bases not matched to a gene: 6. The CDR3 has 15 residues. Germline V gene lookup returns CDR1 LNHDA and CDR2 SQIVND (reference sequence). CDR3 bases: TGTGCCAGTAGTATACCAGGGACAGCTCACTATGGCTACACCTTC. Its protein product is CASSIPGTAHYGYTF.